A single sample is the source of the 5 T cell receptor beta chains below, sequenced in a study of tumor-infiltrating lymphocytes in localized non-small cell lung cancer. Repertoires were generated with immunoSEQ multiplex PCR, while TCRdb's copy carries only in-frame clones and drops some. Of about 13,000 clones in the sample, 79% were seen once. The sequenced sample was lung tumor tissue. These receptors all stem from a human donor with non-small cell lung cancer.

The chain has TRBV9 and TRBJ1-1, with TRBD1 as a possible D gene (5 bases). Germline V gives CDR1 SGDLS, CDR2 YYNGEE. The CDR3 length is 16 residues. V lost 0 bases and J 4 bases, leaving 16 bases between the germline ends. Written as DNA, the CDR3 is TGTGCCAGCAGCGTAGACGGGTTGGGGGTAGTCACTGAAGCTTTCTTT. It specifies CASSVDGLGVVTEAFF.

The V gene is TRBV5-4, the J gene TRBJ1-4, with 9 bases identical to TRBD1. The length of the CDR3 is 14 residues. Germline V gene lookup returns CDR1 SGHNT and CDR2 YYREEE (reference sequence). Trimming took 3 bases from V and 8 from J; bases not matched to a gene: 5. The CDR3 DNA is TGTGCCAGCAGCTGGGACAGGGCGGGCGAAAAACTGTTTTTT. Encoded protein: CASSWDRAGEKLFF.

V gene TRBV20-1 combines with J gene TRBJ2-7; 9 nucleotides align to TRBD1. The CDR3 consists of 11 residues. Germline assignment: CDR1 DFQATT and CDR2 SNEGSKA (reference sequence). Losses at the gene ends were 4 bases for V and 6 bases for J; bases not matched to a gene: 1. The CDR3 region has the DNA TGCAGTGCTACGGACAGGGGCGAGCAGTACTTC. Its translation: CSATDRGEQYF.

This clone has just one count. V and J are TRBV6-1 and TRBJ1-3, with D unclear. Looked up from germline, CDR1 is MNHNS and CDR2 is SASEGT. This CDR3 region has 11 residues. Trimming left V 5 bases short and J 2 bases short, with 1 base between. This CDR3 is CASSTGNTIYF. CDR3 DNA sequence: TGTGCCAGCAGTACTGGAAACACCATATATTTT.

The chain joins TRBV2 to TRBJ2-3; D remains ambiguous. Germline CDR1 reads SNHLY; CDR2 reads FYNNEI. The CDR3 covers 16 residues. Deletions cut 6 bases from V and 2 bases from J, with 18 bases between. Here the CDR3 DNA reads TGTGCCAGCAGAGAAAGGCGTCAGAAAGACACAGATACGCAGTATTTT. This codes for CASRERRQKDTDTQYF.